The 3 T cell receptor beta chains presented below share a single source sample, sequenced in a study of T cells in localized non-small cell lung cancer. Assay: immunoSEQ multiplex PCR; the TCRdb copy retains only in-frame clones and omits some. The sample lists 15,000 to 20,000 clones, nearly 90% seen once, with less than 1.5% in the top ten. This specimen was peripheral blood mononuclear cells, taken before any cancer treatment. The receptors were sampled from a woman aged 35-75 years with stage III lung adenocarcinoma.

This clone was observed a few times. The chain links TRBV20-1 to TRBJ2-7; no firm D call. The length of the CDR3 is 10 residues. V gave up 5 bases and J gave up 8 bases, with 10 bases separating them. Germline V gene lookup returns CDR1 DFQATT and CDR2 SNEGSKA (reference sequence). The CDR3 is CSAGSSKQYF. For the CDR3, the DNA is TGCAGTGCTGGTAGCAGCAAGCAGTACTTC.

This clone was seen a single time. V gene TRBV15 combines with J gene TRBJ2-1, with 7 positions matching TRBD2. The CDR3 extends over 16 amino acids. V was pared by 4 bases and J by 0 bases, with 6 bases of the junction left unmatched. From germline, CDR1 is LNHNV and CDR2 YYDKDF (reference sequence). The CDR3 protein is CATSIPGGSSYNEQFF. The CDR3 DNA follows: TGTGCCACCAGCATACCTGGCGGGAGCTCCTACAATGAGCAGTTCTTC.

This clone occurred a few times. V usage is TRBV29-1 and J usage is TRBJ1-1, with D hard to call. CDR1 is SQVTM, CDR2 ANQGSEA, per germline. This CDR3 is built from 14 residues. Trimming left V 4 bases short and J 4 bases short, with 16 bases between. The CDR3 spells CSVVTQMSGTEAFF. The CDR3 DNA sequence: TGCAGCGTTGTAACTCAAATGAGCGGCACTGAAGCTTTCTTT.